This T cell receptor (beta chain) comes out of a study of blood T cell repertoires in COVID-19. As for the study in general: COVID-19 samples collected from the United States, Italy and Spain covered acute and convalescent phases. T cells, B-cell-depleted T cells, or PBMCs provided the cDNA or gDNA that served as material.

Germline-derived CDR1 and CDR2 are SGDLS and YYNGEE. After removal of 3 bases from V and 4 bases from J, the junction contained 2 bases not matched to a gene. CDR3 length equals 14 residues. As handled by the study authors: Amplification of reference gene primers provided the estimated nucleated cell counts. The data were produced by immunoSEQ multiplex PCR, yet TCRdb's version contains in-frame clones alone and is incomplete. V and J calls and clone size follow that table, whereas D and trimming were derived from the DNA. The sample includes roughly 190,000 clones, about 85% of them seen just once. This TCR came from a man between 60 and 70 years old with active or convalescent COVID-19. The specimen was peripheral blood. The chain uses TRBV9 and TRBJ1-5; 9 positions match TRBD1. CDR3 protein: CASSAGTGNQPQHF. The CDR3 nucleotides read TGTGCCAGCAGCGCCGGGACAGGGAATCAGCCCCAGCATTTT.